These T cell receptor beta chains were read from a single sample in a study of blood T cells in healthy people across ages. TCRdb called the 5' RACE reads again in MiXCR, with one record for every CDR3 protein. The sample contains around 650,000 distinct CDR3 sequences, around two fifths of which appear only once. Sample: blood. The receptors here all came from an elderly man in good health. Each CDR3 is given with its conserved first and last residue. The D gene is left open where the match is weak. Some rows have no size entry. The others give once, few or many, or a class for an expanded clone.

cdr3_nt cdr3_aa j_call v_call clone_size d_call
TGTGCCAGCTCACCGAATCTTTACCGGGACCCCAACTCCTACAATGAGCAGTTCTTC CASSPNLYRDPNSYNEQFF TRBJ2-1 TRBV18 few -
TGCGCCAGCAGCCAAGTCCCGGCCCCCTGGTTTGGCTACACCTTC CASSQVPAPWFGYTF TRBJ1-2 TRBV4-1 many -
TGCGCCAGCAGGTTTTCGGAAATTGGGCAGTACTTC CASRFSEIGQYF TRBJ2-5 TRBV5-1 - -
TGTGCCAGCAGACTTGGACTAGCGGAGATCTACGAGCAGTACTTC CASRLGLAEIYEQYF TRBJ2-7 TRBV6-2/TRBV6-3 - TRBD2
TGTGCCAGCAGTGAAGCGGCGGGGGCCTATGGCTACACCTTC CASSEAAGAYGYTF TRBJ1-2 TRBV2 - -
TGCAGTGCTAGAGATATAGCGGGATCCTACAATGAGCAGTTCTTC CSARDIAGSYNEQFF TRBJ2-1 TRBV20-1 - TRBD2
TGTGCCAGCAGCGTACAGGATGTCGACGAGCAGTACTTC CASSVQDVDEQYF TRBJ2-7 TRBV9 few -
TGTGCCAGCAGCCAGACGAGGGCCGGGGCGAACACTGAAGCTTTCTTT CASSQTRAGANTEAFF TRBJ1-1 TRBV11-2 - -
TGTGCCAGCACCCTTGACAGTGATACCGCCTATGGCTACACCTTC CASTLDSDTAYGYTF TRBJ1-2 TRBV7-2 - -
TGTGCCAGCAGTTACGGATCCTACCCCAATGGCTACACCTTC CASSYGSYPNGYTF TRBJ1-2 TRBV6-2/TRBV6-3 - -
TGTGCCAGCAGTTTGCAGGGACAGGGCCTATACGAGCAGTACTTC CASSLQGQGLYEQYF TRBJ2-7 TRBV28 many TRBD1
TGTGCCAGCAGTGATCAAACGGGCCGAAGTAAGTACTTC CASSDQTGRSKYF TRBJ2-4 TRBV25-1 - -
TGTGCCAGCAGTTACCTGGGGGCGGGGGAGACCCAGTACTTC CASSYLGAGETQYF TRBJ2-5 TRBV6-2/TRBV6-3 few -
TGTGCCAGCAGCCCGGATACAGGGGGCTTACTCTCCTACGAGCAGTACTTC CASSPDTGGLLSYEQYF TRBJ2-7 TRBV7-2 - TRBD1
TGTGCCAGCAGACTGACTAGCGGGGGCCCCACAGATACGCAGTATTTT CASRLTSGGPTDTQYF TRBJ2-3 TRBV7-2 few TRBD2
TGCGCCAGCAGTGAAGGGTACGGGGGAGAGACCCAGTACTTC CASSEGYGGETQYF TRBJ2-5 TRBV10-1 few -
TGCAGCGTTGTGGGGGATAGAGGGAAAGCTTTCTTT CSVVGDRGKAFF TRBJ1-1 TRBV29-1 few -
TGCAGTGCTAGAGGGACAGTTAGCAATCAGCCCCAGCATTTT CSARGTVSNQPQHF TRBJ1-5 TRBV20-1 few -